What follows are 9 T cell receptor beta chains derived from one specimen sequenced in a study of OX40 agonist ivuxolimab in advanced cancers. The method was immunoSEQ multiplex PCR; TCRdb's version includes in-frame clones alone and lacks a portion of them. Among over 45,000 clones listed, about 79% were seen once. Here the sequenced sample was CD4+ or CD8+ T cells sorted from blood, taken in a trial of the OX40 agonist ivuxolimab. Receptors were obtained from an adult with an advanced solid tumor such as melanoma, head and neck, liver or kidney cancer.

The chain carries TRBV6-6 and TRBJ2-2, with D unresolved. There are 12 residues in the CDR3. With 2 bases removed from V and 3 bases from J, the gap between germline ends came to 1 base. Germline lookup yields CDR1 MNHNY and CDR2 SVGAGI (reference sequence). The CDR3 region has the DNA TGTGCCAGCAGTTACGACACCGGGGAGCTGTTTTTT. Translating it yields CASSYDTGELFF.

This clone turned up a few times. The chain links TRBV7-2 to TRBJ1-1, with no clear D. CDR1 and CDR2 (germline): SGHTA, FQGNSA. The ends were cut back, 5 bases at V and 2 bases at J, with 9 bases in the middle. This CDR3 comprises 13 residues. This CDR3 is CASSRRLNTEAFF. The CDR3 DNA reads TGTGCCAGCAGCCGAAGGTTAAACACTGAAGCTTTCTTT.

The chain carries TRBV21-1 and TRBJ2-1; the tabulated D call, TRBD2, remains unverified against the DNA. TRBV21-1 is a known pseudogene. The CDR3 is made up of 16 amino acids. The CDR3 spells CASSSSRQAGDNEQFF. The CDR3 DNA is TGTGCCAGCAGCTCCTCCCGGCAGGCGGGAGACAATGAGCAGTTCTTC.

This clone was observed a single time. The chain links TRBV30 to TRBJ2-2; D ambiguous. Germline V CDR1 and CDR2: GTSNPN, SVGIG (reference sequence). The V end lost 2 bases, the J end lost 6 bases, and 13 bases lay between the germline ends. This CDR3 has 14 residues. CDR3 protein: CAWSLRQDAGELFF. CDR3 coding DNA: TGTGCCTGGAGTTTACGGCAGGACGCCGGGGAGCTGTTTTTT.

The chain carries TRBV19 and TRBJ2-1; D possibly corresponds to TRBD1 (8 bases). Germline values: CDR1 LNHDA, CDR2 SQIVND (reference sequence). The CDR3 runs 15 residues. V dropped 4 bases and J dropped 6 bases, with 16 bases sitting between them. This chain's CDR3 is CASSRGGQEFNEQFF. In DNA, the CDR3 is TGTGCCAGTAGTAGGGGGGGACAGGAGTTCAATGAGCAGTTCTTC. The full variable domain, completed using reference TRBV19 and TRBJ2-1, is DGGITQSPKYLFRKEGQNVTLSCEQNLNHDAMYWYRQDPGQGLRLIYYSQIVNDFQKGDIAEGYSVSREKKESFPLTVTSAQKNPTAFYLCASSRGGQEFNEQFFGPGTRLTVL.

The V gene is TRBV2, the J gene TRBJ2-7, with TRBD1 matching 8 bases. Germline V lookup: CDR1 SNHLY, CDR2 FYNNEI. This CDR3 region has 13 residues. After removal of 8 bases from V and 7 bases from J, the junction contained 10 bases not matched to a gene. This CDR3 is CASRRTGLREQYF. DNA of the CDR3: TGTGCCAGCCGACGGACAGGGCTGAGAGAGCAGTACTTC.

This clone was picked up a small number of times. V is TRBV10-2 and J is TRBJ1-5, with 8 bases lining up with TRBD1. Germline loops: CDR1 WSHSY, CDR2 SAAADI. The CDR3 is 13 residues long. The V and J ends lost 6 bases and 5 bases, in that order; junction bases with no gene match: 3. CDR3 in amino acids: CASRGGQDQPQHF. The CDR3 DNA follows: TGCGCCAGCAGGGGGGGACAGGATCAGCCCCAGCATTTT.

This clone showed up just a few times. The rearrangement links TRBV5-1 to TRBJ2-7; 7 nucleotides align to TRBD1. CDR1 SGHRS and CDR2 YFSETQ come from the germline V gene. CDR3 size: 18 residues. Unmatched junction bases numbered 14, after V lost 0 bases and J lost 2 bases. The CDR3 spells CASSLGGTRQGGTYEQYF. CDR3 sequence (DNA): TGCGCCAGCAGCTTGGGGGGGACCCGACAGGGTGGTACCTACGAGCAGTACTTC.

The CDR3 sequence: CARSLVCWSSYEQYF. As DNA, the CDR3 is TGTGCCAGAAGCTTGGTTTGCTGGAGCTCCTACGAGCAGTACTTC. This chain connects TRBV5-3 to TRBJ2-7; no definite D call. TRBV5-3 is noted as an ORF with a role that remains uncertain. The CDR3 has 15 amino acids. V lost 0 bases, J lost 0 bases, and 10 bases lay in between.